The T cell receptor (beta chain) under discussion was sequenced for a study of T cell changes during pregnancy in multiple sclerosis. Profiling relied on immunoSEQ multiplex PCR, and the TCRdb table lists in-frame clones only, not all of them. In the table there are around 63,000 clones, 91% of which are singletons. This clone was detected only once. The CDR3 loop spans 12 amino acids. Germline values: CDR1 SGHDT, CDR2 YYEEEE. Trimming removed 5 bases from V and 6 bases from J, with 12 bases in between. The V gene is TRBV5-6, the J gene TRBJ2-7; a weak D match, TRBD1 (6 bases). The TCR sequence derives from a female donor in good health, enrolled as a control in a pregnancy study. The sample consisted of peripheral blood, taken after pregnancy. CDR3 coding DNA: TGTGCCAGCAGTTTAACAGGGAGCGAGCAGTACTTC. Encoded protein: CASSLTGSEQYF.